The clone carrying this T cell receptor (beta chain) was picked up a small number of times. Its antigen is currently unknown. This record comes from a study of molecular identifiers for immune sequencing clone quantification. Study-level points and caveats: Spiked Jurkat TCR RNA originating from one cell could reportedly be identified amid roughly 970,000 naive cells. Clonotypes surpassing 20 RNA copies contained over 98% of effector molecules, versus under 1% in naive cells.

Sorting isolated naive CD8 T cells as CD8+CD4-CCR7+CD45RA+ events. In preparing bulk TCR libraries, previously described methods and listed TCR primers were used. TCRdb reprocessed the PCR reads via MiXCR and lists one record per CDR3 protein. The sample records approximately 12,000 distinct CDR3 sequences, roughly 16% being singletons. From germline, CDR1 is SEHNR and CDR2 FQNEAQ (reference sequence). With 0 bases clipped from V and 2 bases from J, the junction kept 0 bases outside the gene matches. The CDR3 totals 14 residues. The sequenced material came from naive CD8+ T cells from blood, with Jurkat cell RNA spiked in. Described subset: FACS-sorted CD8+CD4-CCR7+CD45RA+ naive T cells. The chain joins TRBV7-9 to TRBJ2-7; 8 positions match TRBD2. The clonotype comes from a human donor in good health. Some libraries in this study had Jurkat cell RNA spiked in. CDR3 sequence (DNA): TGTGCCAGCAGCTTAGCCGGGGGGGCCTACGAGCAGTACTTC. Its protein product is CASSLAGGAYEQYF.